This is a list of T cell receptor beta chains from one sample in a study of T cells in Graves' hyperthyroidism and ophthalmopathy. From the multiplex PCR reads, TCRdb called clonotypes with MiXCR, one entry per CDR3 protein. The sample carries approximately 300,000 distinct CDR3 sequences, approximately 15% recorded once. Sample: blood. All receptors derive from a woman in her sixties with Graves' ophthalmopathy. Each CDR3 is given with its conserved first and last residue. The D gene is left open where the match is weak. Size values are once, few and many counts, or a class for expanded clones, and some rows have none.

j_gene,v_gene,d_gene,abundance,CDR3aa,CDR3nt
TRBJ2-1,TRBV29-1,TRBD2,many,CSVEGQKRGPRQFF,TGCAGCGTTGAGGGTCAAAAGCGGGGGCCCCGGCAGTTCTTC
TRBJ1-5,TRBV2,TRBD1,few,CASRDRTGGNQPQHF,TGTGCCAGCAGGGACCGGACAGGGGGCAATCAGCCCCAGCATTTT
TRBJ2-3,TRBV13,TRBD2,many,CASSHGEGTDTQYF,TGTGCCAGCAGCCACGGGGAGGGGACAGATACGCAGTATTTT
TRBJ2-3,TRBV12-3/TRBV12-4,TRBD1,many,CASSRGQGKVDTQYF,TGTGCCAGCAGTCGGGGACAGGGGAAAGTGGATACGCAGTATTTT
TRBJ2-5,TRBV29-1,TRBD1,few,CSVGDRGKETQYF,TGCAGCGTCGGCGACAGGGGAAAAGAGACCCAGTACTTC
TRBJ2-5,TRBV7-2,.,many,CASSRGGRETQYF,TGTGCCAGCAGTAGGGGGGGCCGGGAGACCCAGTACTTC
TRBJ2-7,TRBV20-1,.,few,CSALQGTYEQYF,TGCAGTGCTTTACAGGGAACCTACGAGCAGTACTTC
TRBJ2-7,TRBV14,.,few,CASSQIQRFYEQYF,TGTGCCAGCAGCCAAATTCAGCGATTCTACGAGCAGTACTTC
TRBJ2-7,TRBV11-2,.,.,CASSLDRGVAFYEQYF,TGTGCCAGCAGCTTAGACAGGGGGGTGGCCTTCTACGAGCAGTACTTC
TRBJ2-3,TRBV30,.,.,CAWSRSPDTQYF,TGTGCCTGGAGTCGCAGTCCAGATACGCAGTATTTT
TRBJ2-1,TRBV20-1,TRBD1,many,CSARGSRGRGNEQFF,TGCAGTGCTAGAGGATCCAGGGGGCGAGGCAATGAGCAGTTCTTC
TRBJ2-7,TRBV12-3/TRBV12-4,.,.,CASSRKASGPYEQYF,TGTGCCAGCAGTCGGAAGGCGTCAGGACCCTACGAGCAGTACTTC
TRBJ1-5,TRBV7-9,.,few,CASSPFSNQPQHF,TGTGCCAGCAGCCCATTTAGCAATCAGCCCCAGCATTTT
TRBJ2-7,TRBV12-3/TRBV12-4,.,many,CASSLFTSFYEQYF,TGTGCCAGCAGTTTATTTACGTCCTTCTACGAGCAGTACTTC
TRBJ2-1,TRBV14,.,.,CASSHKSLAGNNEQFF,TGTGCCAGCAGCCATAAGTCGCTTGCCGGGAACAATGAGCAGTTCTTC
TRBJ2-7,TRBV6-9,TRBD2,many,CASSYFFAGGTYYEQYF,TGTGCCAGCAGTTATTTTTTCGCGGGGGGTACCTACTACGAGCAGTACTTC
TRBJ2-7,TRBV27,TRBD1,few,CASSSHGTGSYEQYF,TGTGCCAGCAGTTCCCACGGGACAGGTTCCTACGAGCAGTACTTC
TRBJ2-1,TRBV9,.,few,CASSVSGSGSYNEQFF,TGTGCCAGCAGCGTCAGCGGGTCCGGGTCCTACAATGAGCAGTTCTTC
TRBJ1-6,TRBV11-2,TRBD1,many,CASSFATGGASYNSPLHF,TGTGCCAGCAGCTTCGCCACAGGGGGTGCATCCTATAATTCACCCCTCCACTTT
TRBJ2-5,TRBV29-1,TRBD1,few,CSVQRQGAEAQYF,TGCAGCGTTCAGAGACAGGGGGCTGAGGCCCAGTACTTC
TRBJ1-6,TRBV6-2/TRBV6-3,.,few,CASSLPGTPLSPLHF,TGTGCCAGCAGTCTTCCCGGGACACCCTTAAGTCCCCTCCACTTT
TRBJ2-2,TRBV7-2,TRBD2,.,CASSLVAGARAGELFF,TGTGCCAGCAGCTTAGTAGCGGGGGCTCGGGCCGGGGAGCTGTTTTTT
TRBJ1-4,TRBV20-1,.,many,CSASEARDEKLFF,TGCAGTGCTAGTGAGGCGAGGGATGAAAAACTGTTTTTT
TRBJ1-3,TRBV20-1,TRBD1,many,CSARGTLTGQTSGNTIYF,TGCAGTGCTAGAGGGACCTTGACAGGGCAAACCTCTGGAAACACCATATATTTT
TRBJ2-1,TRBV4-2,TRBD2,few,CASSQGDYSDEQFF,TGTGCCAGCAGCCAAGGGGACTACAGTGATGAGCAGTTCTTC
TRBJ1-6,TRBV7-2,.,many,CASSLVVTPLHF,TGTGCCAGCAGCTTAGTGGTAACACCCCTCCACTTT
TRBJ2-3,TRBV5-4,.,.,CASSLEGASTDTQYF,TGTGCCAGCAGCTTGGAAGGGGCCAGCACAGATACGCAGTATTTT
TRBJ1-2,TRBV11-2,.,many,CASSYSGGLYGYTF,TGTGCCAGCAGCTATAGCGGGGGCCTCTATGGCTACACCTTC
TRBJ2-3,TRBV20-1,.,few,CSASRHSSTDTQYF,TGCAGTGCTAGTCGACATTCTAGCACAGATACGCAGTATTTT
TRBJ1-1,TRBV12-3/TRBV12-4,.,many,CASREFMNTEAFF,TGTGCCAGCAGGGAGTTTATGAACACTGAAGCTTTCTTT
TRBJ1-1,TRBV4-1,.,.,CASSKHLLGANTEAFF,TGCGCCAGCAGCAAACACCTGCTGGGGGCGAACACTGAAGCTTTCTTT
TRBJ1-2,TRBV12-3/TRBV12-4,TRBD1,many,CASTPGTGGYGYTF,TGTGCCAGTACCCCCGGGACAGGGGGTTATGGCTACACCTTC
TRBJ2-3,TRBV18,TRBD2,many,CASSPSVGLQGMDTQYF,TGTGCCAGCTCACCGTCCGTGGGACTACAAGGAATGGATACGCAGTATTTT
TRBJ1-2,TRBV7-2,.,many,CASTQFRSPQVGGYGYTF,TGTGCCAGCACCCAATTCAGATCACCACAGGTGGGAGGTTATGGCTACACCTTC
TRBJ1-1,TRBV12-3/TRBV12-4,TRBD1,.,CASSATGEREAFF,TGTGCCAGCAGTGCTACAGGGGAACGTGAAGCTTTCTTT
TRBJ2-5,TRBV6-2/TRBV6-3,.,.,CASGDRLALETQYF,TGTGCCAGCGGGGATCGATTGGCCCTAGAGACCCAGTACTTC
TRBJ1-2,TRBV29-1,.,many,CSVIKGPYNSGYTF,TGCAGCGTTATAAAGGGGCCTTATAACTCTGGCTACACCTTC
TRBJ1-3,TRBV11-2,TRBD1,many,CASSLSTGSGNTIYF,TGTGCCAGCAGCTTATCGACAGGGTCTGGAAACACCATATATTTT
TRBJ2-2,TRBV9,.,.,CASSVSLGGRNTGELFF,TGTGCCAGCAGCGTGTCGTTGGGGGGCCGGAACACCGGGGAGCTGTTTTTT
TRBJ1-2,TRBV29-1,.,few,CSVADRSNYGYTF,TGCAGCGTTGCGGACAGATCTAACTATGGCTACACCTTC
TRBJ2-3,TRBV19,TRBD2,few,CASTTTSGRAVTQYF,TGTGCCAGTACCACGACTAGCGGGAGGGCCGTAACGCAGTATTTT
TRBJ2-1,TRBV7-8,.,few,CASSLANRQTYNEQFF,TGTGCCAGCAGCTTAGCGAACAGGCAGACCTACAATGAGCAGTTCTTC
TRBJ2-7,TRBV11-2,.,.,CASSLDLQQQYF,TGTGCCAGCAGCTTAGATCTCCAGCAGCAGTACTTC
TRBJ1-1,TRBV11-1,.,few,CASSLGGQGILTEAFF,TGTGCCAGCAGCTTAGGGGGGCAGGGAATCCTCACTGAAGCTTTCTTT
TRBJ1-6,TRBV6-6,.,.,CASSYSKRKDSPLHF,TGTGCCAGCAGTTACTCGAAACGGAAGGATTCACCCCTCCACTTT
TRBJ1-1,TRBV9,.,.,CASSVEAVNTEAFF,TGTGCCAGCAGCGTAGAGGCGGTGAACACTGAAGCTTTCTTT